This T cell receptor beta chain was observed in a study of blood T cell repertoires in COVID-19. Study at large: PBMCs, B-cell-depleted T cells, or T cells were the source of the cDNA or gDNA that made up the material.

CDR1 and CDR2 from the germline V gene are MDHEN and SYDVKM. V lost 2 bases, J lost 1 base, and 10 bases lay in between. The CDR3 has 15 residues. TCRdb's table, derived via immunoSEQ multiplex PCR, lists solely in-frame clones and lacks some. The repertoire includes 160,000 or so clones, 70% to 90% of them detected once, and less than 6.5% sits in the top ten. The source material was peripheral blood. The chain carries TRBV28 and TRBJ2-3; D unresolved. The source is a woman aged 45 to 65 with COVID-19, enrolled during active disease. CDR3 sequence: CASSLGRSGTDTQYF. DNA for the CDR3: TGTGCCAGCAGTTTAGGCAGGTCAGGCACAGATACGCAGTATTTT.